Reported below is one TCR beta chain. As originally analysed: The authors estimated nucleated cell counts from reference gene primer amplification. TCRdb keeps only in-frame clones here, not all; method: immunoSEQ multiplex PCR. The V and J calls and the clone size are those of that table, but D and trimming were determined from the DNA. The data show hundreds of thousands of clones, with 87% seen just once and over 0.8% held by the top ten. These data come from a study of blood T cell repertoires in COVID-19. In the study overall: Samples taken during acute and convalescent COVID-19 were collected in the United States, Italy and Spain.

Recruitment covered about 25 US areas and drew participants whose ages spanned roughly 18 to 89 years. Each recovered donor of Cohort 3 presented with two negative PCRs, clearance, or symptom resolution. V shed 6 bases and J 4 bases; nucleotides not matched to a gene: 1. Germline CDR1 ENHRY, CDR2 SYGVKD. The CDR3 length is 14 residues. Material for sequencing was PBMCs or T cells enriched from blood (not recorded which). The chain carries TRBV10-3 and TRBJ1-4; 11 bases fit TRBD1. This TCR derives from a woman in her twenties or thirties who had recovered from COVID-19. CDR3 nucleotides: TGTGCCATCAGAGGGACAGGGGGTAATGAAAAACTGTTTTTT. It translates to CAIRGTGGNEKLFF.